This TCR beta chain derives from a study of radiation and T cells in renal cell carcinoma (dated by TCRdb to between 2020 and 2021). As for the study more broadly: Samples were obtained from a clinical trial, in which 15 Gy stereotactic body radiation therapy was delivered to primary renal cell carcinomas and nephrectomy was performed 4 weeks later. In total, 50 to 60 samples underwent TCR beta sequencing: 25 or so tumors plus 27 peripheral blood samples. A total of 4 million to 5 million unique CDR3 nucleotide sequences, encoding roughly 2.7 million unique CDR3 amino acid sequences, were found across all 55 or so samples. Study-wide conclusions, independent of this receptor: In blood, the top tumor clonotypes increased between baseline and 2 weeks post-radiation and then shrank by 4 weeks, which suggests that tumor-resident clones expanded only transiently. No pretreatment tumor biopsies were available, so the baseline intratumoral presence of clonotypes could not be determined. The single-armed trial design could not address effects of radiation dose or scheduling on the TCR repertoire. Blood repertoire dynamics were not followed beyond 4 weeks after treatment.

Following the manufacturer's recommendations, the immunoSEQ kit was used to generate TCR beta libraries from genomic DNA. Library preparation used a first multiplex PCR with proprietary primers, then a second PCR adding unique barcodes, with bead cleanups after each round. A kit-provided positive control reaction and a negative control reaction were included in every sample batch. The final libraries were assessed on an Agilent 4200 TapeStation D1000 ScreenTape, pooled by volume, and quantified by qPCR. Sequencing was performed on an Illumina NextSeq500 using a MidOutput 150-cycle cartridge, with 156 Read1 cycles, 15 Index1 cycles, and the kit custom primers. The pooled library was loaded at about 1 pM, and about 20% PhiX control was spiked in. The study's own analysis went as follows. Vendor-processed data were analyzed in R, with a clonotype defined as all T cells sharing the same CDR3 nucleotide sequence. In the clone abundance analyses, frequencies were normalized to the 10,000 most abundant clones in each sample. Public T cell clones, which averaged fewer than five per sample, were removed prior to analysis. A difference in abundance of at least 32-fold between compartments was used to define tumor-enriched and baseline blood-enriched clonotypes. A beta-binomial differential abundance model was used to identify clonotypes that were expanded or contracted between blood time points. Similarity between tumor and blood repertoires was quantified using the Baroni-Urbani and Buser coefficient, and groups were compared with two-tailed Wilcoxon tests in R. This immuneACCESS table, as held by TCRdb, lists in-frame sequences with V and J called but not all clones. Of the missing ones, under half trace to an unresolved V gene in checked studies; the others have no known cause. Clonal size and the V and J genes are those of that table, whereas D and trimming came from the DNA. The sample records 130,000 to 150,000 clones, roughly 90% of which are singletons. The ten largest account for 3.5% to 5% of the sample.

The time point label for this specimen denotes: baseline pretreatment blood. The sample's treatment or condition label, decoded: 15 Gy SBRT to primary tumor, nephrectomy 4 weeks later. To follow tumor-enriched clonotypes, serial peripheral blood was collected from radiation-treated patients at baseline and at 2 weeks and 4 weeks after SBRT. Renal cell carcinoma with clear cell pathology was present in all patients. Genomic DNA for TCR sequencing was prepared using the QIAamp DNA Blood Mini Kit (Qiagen). The analyses included only samples that passed all quality control checks. Per the germline V gene, SGHTS is the CDR1 and YDEGEE is the CDR2. The CDR3 starts with the cysteine, ends with the phenylalanine, and has 15 residues. Here the CDR3 DNA is all that survives: 45 bases in frame from base 1. V drops 1 base and J drops 2 bases, leaving 13 bases in between. As concerns this clone: Its binding antigen is unknown. No much larger clone exists at a distance of one base, and base qualities are not known.

Recombination connected TRBV5-8 to TRBJ2-7, with the D gene call left open. The specimen was blood, collected from a patient whose treatment included radiotherapy and nephrectomy. The sequence was obtained from a woman in her seventies with renal cell carcinoma. The CDR3 amino acid sequence is: CASSLLGFSTYEQYF. The DNA reads TGTGCCAGCAGCTTGTTGGGGTTTTCTACCTACGAGCAGTACTTC.